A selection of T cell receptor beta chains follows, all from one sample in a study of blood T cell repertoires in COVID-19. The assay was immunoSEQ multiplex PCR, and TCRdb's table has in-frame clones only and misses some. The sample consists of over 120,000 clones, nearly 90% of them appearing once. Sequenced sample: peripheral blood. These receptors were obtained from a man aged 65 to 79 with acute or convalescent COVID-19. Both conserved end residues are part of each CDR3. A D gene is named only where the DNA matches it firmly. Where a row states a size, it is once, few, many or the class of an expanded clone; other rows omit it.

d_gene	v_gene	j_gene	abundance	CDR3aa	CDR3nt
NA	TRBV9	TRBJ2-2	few	CASSVVSGGLGNTGELFF	TGTGCCAGCAGCGTAGTTTCGGGGGGCCTCGGGAACACCGGGGAGCTGTTTTTT
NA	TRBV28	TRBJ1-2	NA	CASNQVDYGYTF	TGTGCCAGCAACCAGGTTGACTATGGCTACACCTTC
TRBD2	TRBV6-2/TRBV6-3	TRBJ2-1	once	CASSGTSGGAYNEQFF	TGTGCCAGCAGTGGGACTAGCGGGGGGGCCTACAATGAGCAGTTCTTC
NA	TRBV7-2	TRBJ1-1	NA	CASSLWRNTEAFF	TGTGCCAGCAGCTTATGGAGGAACACTGAAGCTTTCTTT
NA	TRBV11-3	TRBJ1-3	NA	CASSLGGSSGNTIYF	TGTGCCAGCAGCTTAGGCGGGAGCTCTGGAAACACCATATATTTT
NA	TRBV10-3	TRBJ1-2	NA	CAISDFTGPLGYTF	TGTGCCATCAGTGACTTCACAGGGCCCCTTGGCTACACCTTC
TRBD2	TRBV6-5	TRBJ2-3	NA	CASQATLAGTDTQYF	TGTGCCAGCCAGGCCACCCTAGCGGGCACAGATACGCAGTATTTT
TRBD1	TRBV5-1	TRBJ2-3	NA	CASSVQGEADTQYF	TGCGCCAGCAGCGTACAGGGGGAAGCAGATACGCAGTATTTT
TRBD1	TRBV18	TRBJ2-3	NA	CASSQPGQAHTDTQYF	TGTGCCAGCTCACAGCCGGGACAGGCTCACACAGATACGCAGTATTTT
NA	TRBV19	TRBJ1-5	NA	CASSIGPQGRNQPQHF	TGTGCCAGTAGTATAGGACCACAGGGCCGCAATCAGCCCCAGCATTTT
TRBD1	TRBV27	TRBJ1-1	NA	CASSLQGAVMNTEAFF	TGTGCCAGCAGTTTACAGGGGGCAGTCATGAACACTGAAGCTTTCTTT
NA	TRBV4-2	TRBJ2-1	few	CASSHSIGDSRDEQFF	TGTGCCAGCAGCCATTCTATCGGGGACTCCCGTGATGAGCAGTTCTTC
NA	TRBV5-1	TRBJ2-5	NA	CASSAPPSQETQYF	TGCGCCAGCAGCGCCCCCCCGAGCCAAGAGACCCAGTACTTC
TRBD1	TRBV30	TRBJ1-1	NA	CAWSTTGAPGAFF	TGTGCCTGGAGTACTACAGGGGCCCCGGGGGCTTTCTTT
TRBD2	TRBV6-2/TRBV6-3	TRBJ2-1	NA	CASRPSGRASNEQFF	TGTGCCAGCAGACCTAGCGGGAGGGCCAGTAATGAGCAGTTCTTC
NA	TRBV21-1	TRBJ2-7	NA	CASSLRSGRHEQYF	TGTGCCAGCAGCCTCCGTAGCGGGAGGCACGAGCAGTACTTC
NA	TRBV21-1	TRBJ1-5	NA	CASSRVNQPQHF	TGTGCCAGCTCCAGGGTAAATCAGCCCCAGCATTTT
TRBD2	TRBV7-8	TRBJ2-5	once	CASSLDGRGAQETQYF	TGTGCCAGCAGCTTAGACGGGCGGGGGGCACAAGAGACCCAGTACTTC
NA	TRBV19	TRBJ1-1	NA	CASSIFLNMNTEAFF	TGTGCCAGTAGTATTTTTTTAAACATGAACACTGAAGCTTTCTTT
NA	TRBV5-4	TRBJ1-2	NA	CASSLTGGWYGYTF	TGTGCCAGCAGCTTGACGGGAGGGTGGTATGGCTACACCTTC
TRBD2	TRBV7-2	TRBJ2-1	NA	CASSFTGTSYYNEQFF	TGTGCCAGCAGCTTCACCGGGACTAGCTATTACAATGAGCAGTTCTTC
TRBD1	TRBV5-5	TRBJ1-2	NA	CASKGAVYGYTF	TGTGCCAGCAAGGGGGCAGTCTATGGCTACACCTTC
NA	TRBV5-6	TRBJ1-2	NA	CASSLDEAATPSYGYTF	TGTGCCAGCAGCTTGGATGAGGCAGCCACCCCGAGCTATGGCTACACCTTC
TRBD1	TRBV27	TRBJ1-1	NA	CASTFRTGGGNTEAFF	TGTGCCAGCACTTTCCGGACAGGGGGAGGGAACACTGAAGCTTTCTTT
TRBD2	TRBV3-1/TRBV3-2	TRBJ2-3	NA	CASSLGTTTNTQYF	TGTGCCAGCAGCCTTGGGACTACCACCAATACGCAGTATTTT
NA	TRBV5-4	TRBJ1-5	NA	CASSLGGEGSNQPQHF	TGTGCCAGCAGCTTGGGGGGGGAAGGGAGCAATCAGCCCCAGCATTTT
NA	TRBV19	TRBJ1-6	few	CASSILGRLNSPLHF	TGTGCCAGTAGTATTTTGGGCAGGCTGAATTCACCCCTCCACTTT
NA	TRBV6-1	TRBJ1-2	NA	CASSEQWNYGYTF	TGTGCCAGCAGTGAACAGTGGAACTATGGCTACACCTTC
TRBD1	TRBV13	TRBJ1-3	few	CASSPTGQGPAGNTIYF	TGTGCCAGCAGCCCCACCGGACAGGGGCCAGCTGGAAACACCATATATTTT
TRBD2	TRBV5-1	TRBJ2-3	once	CASSLVPSGGPDTQYF	TGCGCCAGCAGCTTGGTCCCTAGCGGGGGCCCAGATACGCAGTATTTT
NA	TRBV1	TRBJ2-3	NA	CTSSPGLAGGGITDTQYF	TGCACCAGCAGCCCGGGACTAGCGGGGGGGGGCATTACAGATACGCAGTATTTT
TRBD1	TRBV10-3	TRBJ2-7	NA	CAISVAGGSHEQYF	TGTGCCATCAGTGTTGCAGGGGGTAGCCACGAGCAGTACTTC
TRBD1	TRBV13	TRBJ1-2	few	CASSSGTGGYGYTF	TGTGCCAGCAGCTCCGGGACAGGGGGATATGGCTACACCTTC
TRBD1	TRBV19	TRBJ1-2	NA	CASRTGDGYTF	TGTGCCAGCCGGACAGGGGATGGCTACACCTTC
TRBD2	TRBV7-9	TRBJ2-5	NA	CASSWTSGGPKVQETQYF	TGTGCCAGCAGCTGGACTAGCGGGGGCCCAAAGGTCCAAGAGACCCAGTACTTC
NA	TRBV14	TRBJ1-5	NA	CASSQEGGKPQHF	TGTGCCAGCAGCCAAGAGGGAGGGAAGCCCCAGCATTTT
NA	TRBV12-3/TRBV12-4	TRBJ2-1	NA	CASSLISIGQFF	TGTGCCAGCAGTTTAATATCTATTGGGCAGTTCTTC